Below, one T cell receptor (beta chain) is given with its context. CDR3 length equals 20 residues. Trimming took off 5 bases at V and 1 base at J, with 28 bases between the two ends. Germline V lookup: CDR1 SGHNT, CDR2 YENEEA. This specimen comes from a study of blood T cell repertoires in COVID-19. Whole-study context: The samples span acute and convalescent COVID-19 from the United States, Italy and Spain. PBMCs, B-cell-depleted T cells, or T cells provided the cDNA or gDNA that made up the material.

In the source study's methods: Nucleated cell counts were estimated from reference gene primer amplification. Profiled with immunoSEQ multiplex PCR; TCRdb holds only in-frame clones, not every one. That table gives V, J and clone size, and the DNA gave D and trimming. The table includes around 170,000 clones, around four fifths detected once. This receptor was obtained from a woman aged 40 to 50 with acute or convalescent COVID-19. The chain uses TRBV11-3 and TRBJ2-3, with a weak D call TRBD1 (6 bases). Sequenced material: peripheral blood. CDR3 amino acids: CASSPGDNGFLGSRTDTQYF. The CDR3 DNA is TGTGCCAGCAGCCCCGGGGACAATGGATTTTTGGGGTCGCGCACAGATACGCAGTATTTT.